A selection of T cell receptor beta chains follows, all from one sample in a study of T cell repertoires in cytomegalovirus infection. TCRdb ran MiXCR on the reads and lists one entry per CDR3 protein. The data hold about 680,000 distinct CDR3 sequences, with 24% observed a single time. Sequencing was carried out using CD8+ T cells from PBMCs. All receptors come from a human donor in good health (CMV status not recorded). Some clones in this sample may be carry-over from other donors' samples. Both conserved end residues are part of each CDR3. Each record gives: CDR3 length, D gene, clone size, V gene, J gene, CDR3 protein, CDR3 DNA. D genes are given only for firm matches. Size values are once, few and many counts, or a class for expanded clones, and some rows have none.

CDR3 length: 15
D gene: TRBD2
clone size: few
V gene: TRBV6-5
J gene: TRBJ2-3
CDR3 protein: CASSASSGGGDTQYF
CDR3 DNA: TGTGCCAGCAGTGCTTCTAGCGGGGGTGGAGATACGCAGTATTTT

CDR3 length: 21
D gene: TRBD1
clone size: few
V gene: TRBV7-2
J gene: TRBJ2-2
CDR3 protein: CASSLFGTGVAGRGSTGELFF
CDR3 DNA: TGTGCCAGCAGCCTATTCGGGACAGGGGTTGCGGGAAGGGGGAGCACCGGGGAGCTGTTTTTT

CDR3 length: 13
D gene: TRBD1
clone size: .
V gene: TRBV19
J gene: TRBJ1-1
CDR3 protein: CASSARQGPEAFF
CDR3 DNA: TGTGCCAGTAGTGCCCGACAGGGTCCTGAAGCTTTCTTT

CDR3 length: 15
D gene: TRBD2
clone size: many
V gene: TRBV7-8
J gene: TRBJ2-1
CDR3 protein: CASGSPSGVYNEQFF
CDR3 DNA: TGTGCCAGCGGGTCACCTAGCGGTGTTTACAATGAGCAGTTCTTC

CDR3 length: 12
D gene: .
clone size: .
V gene: TRBV29-1
J gene: TRBJ2-1
CDR3 protein: CSVEGGGDEQFF
CDR3 DNA: TGCAGCGTTGAGGGAGGGGGCGATGAGCAGTTCTTC

CDR3 length: 15
D gene: .
clone size: few
V gene: TRBV14
J gene: TRBJ2-5
CDR3 protein: CASSQDRGRKETQYF
CDR3 DNA: TGTGCCAGCAGCCAAGATCGGGGGAGAAAAGAGACCCAGTACTTC

CDR3 length: 12
D gene: .
clone size: few
V gene: TRBV29-1
J gene: TRBJ1-1
CDR3 protein: CSVESGVDEAFF
CDR3 DNA: TGCAGCGTTGAGTCAGGGGTGGACGAAGCTTTCTTT

CDR3 length: 14
D gene: .
clone size: many
V gene: TRBV28
J gene: TRBJ2-1
CDR3 protein: CANEGGASYNEQFF
CDR3 DNA: TGTGCCAACGAGGGGGGGGCCTCCTACAATGAGCAGTTCTTC

CDR3 length: 15
D gene: TRBD1
clone size: many
V gene: TRBV7-6
J gene: TRBJ1-5
CDR3 protein: CASSLNQGGHQPQHF
CDR3 DNA: TGTGCCAGCAGCTTAAATCAGGGGGGCCATCAGCCCCAGCATTTT

CDR3 length: 13
D gene: TRBD1
clone size: many
V gene: TRBV19
J gene: TRBJ1-1
CDR3 protein: CASSIGGQSEAFF
CDR3 DNA: TGTGCCAGTAGTATAGGGGGACAGAGTGAAGCTTTCTTT

CDR3 length: 12
D gene: .
clone size: .
V gene: TRBV5-6
J gene: TRBJ1-1
CDR3 protein: CASQSGITEAFF
CDR3 DNA: TGTGCCAGCCAATCGGGAATCACTGAAGCTTTCTTT

CDR3 length: 13
D gene: TRBD1
clone size: .
V gene: TRBV29-1
J gene: TRBJ1-1
CDR3 protein: CSVPKGDSYEAFF
CDR3 DNA: TGCAGCGTTCCAAAGGGGGACAGCTATGAAGCTTTCTTT

CDR3 length: 16
D gene: TRBD2
clone size: many
V gene: TRBV7-8
J gene: TRBJ2-3
CDR3 protein: CASSPSAGLARDTQYF
CDR3 DNA: TGTGCCAGCAGCCCTAGTGCGGGACTAGCGAGAGATACGCAGTATTTT

CDR3 length: 16
D gene: TRBD2
clone size: many
V gene: TRBV28
J gene: TRBJ2-2
CDR3 protein: CASTLSGGADTGELFF
CDR3 DNA: TGTGCCAGCACCCTCTCCGGGGGGGCGGACACCGGGGAGCTGTTTTTT

CDR3 length: 16
D gene: TRBD1
clone size: few
V gene: TRBV29-1
J gene: TRBJ2-2
CDR3 protein: CSVEDRGQGSTGELFF
CDR3 DNA: TGCAGCGTTGAAGATAGGGGACAGGGGTCCACCGGGGAGCTGTTTTTT

CDR3 length: 14
D gene: TRBD1
clone size: many
V gene: TRBV15
J gene: TRBJ1-2
CDR3 protein: CATCPGTGIYGYTF
CDR3 DNA: TGTGCCACCTGTCCCGGGACAGGGATCTATGGCTACACCTTC